This T cell receptor (beta chain) came from a study of blood T cell repertoires in COVID-19 (dated by TCRdb to about 2020). Turning to the overall study: Samples from collaborators originated in the United States, Italy and Spain and spanned both the acute and convalescent phases of COVID-19. Samples were obtained from the ongoing ImmuneRACE study (first 160 participants) and from 1,254 subjects provided by 6 global collaborators. Sample metadata almost always included a de-identified subject ID, COVID-19 status, age in years and sex. The material from the prospective study consisted of cDNA or gDNA derived from T cells, B-cell-depleted T cells, or PBMCs. Where HLA class I and class II types were available, the types were taken from metadata supplied by the sample provider, not from assay-based typing. A freely available public database, intended as a resource for researchers studying the immune response to SARS-CoV-2, is where the repertoires were released. Deeply sampled blood TCRbeta repertoires from subjects exposed to, actively infected with, or recovered from COVID-19 were included in the dataset. What the research found in general, with its limitations: Clinical and demographic metadata were provided uncurated, with the amount varying by source and participant.

TCRbeta CDR3 regions were amplified from genomic DNA by means of the immunoSEQ Assay, a bias-controlled multiplex PCR. The source study handled its data this way. The number of nucleated cells in each sample was estimated by amplification of reference gene primers within the assay. To quantify the absolute abundance of each unique TCRbeta CDR3 rearrangement, sequence reads were collapsed and filtered. For each sample, productive Simpson clonality was calculated by taking the square root of Simpson's diversity index across productive rearrangements. As stored in TCRdb, this immuneACCESS dataset retains in-frame rearrangements with V and J assigned. A fraction of the clones does not appear; measured against another copy, unresolved V genes explain less than half of the discrepancy, and the remainder lacks a known reason. The V and J calls and clone size come from that table; D and trimming were worked out from the DNA. Counted in this sample were over 250,000 clones; approximately 90% of them appeared once. Around 0.91% of the sample belongs to the ten largest clones.

Samples from volunteer blood donors who had recovered from COVID-19 were contributed by a second Seattle source. Whole blood was collected in K2EDTA tubes by collaborating institutions according to the institutions' own protocols. For TCRbeta analysis, collaborator samples were shipped as frozen whole blood, as isolated PBMCs, or as DNA extracted from either sample type. This clone was seen once. What this receptor recognizes is not known. No qualities accompany the bases; no much larger clone lies one base away. Germline trimming: 5 bases from V, 10 bases from J; junction bases outside gene matches: 15. The CDR3 runs 16 residues from the cysteine to the phenylalanine. Of the read, only the CDR3 DNA is kept; its 48 bases are in frame from base 1. The germline V gene sets CDR1 to SGHTA and CDR2 to FQGNSA.

The sequence was collected from a woman aged 35 to 49 who had recovered from COVID-19. Sequencing was done on a sample of peripheral blood. The chain is encoded by TRBV7-2 joined to TRBJ2-1; 9 nucleotides in the junction match TRBD2. The nucleotides read TGTGCCAGCAGCGAGAATAGCGGGAGAAAGGTAGGGGAGCAGTTCTTC. It is translated as CASSENSGRKVGEQFF.